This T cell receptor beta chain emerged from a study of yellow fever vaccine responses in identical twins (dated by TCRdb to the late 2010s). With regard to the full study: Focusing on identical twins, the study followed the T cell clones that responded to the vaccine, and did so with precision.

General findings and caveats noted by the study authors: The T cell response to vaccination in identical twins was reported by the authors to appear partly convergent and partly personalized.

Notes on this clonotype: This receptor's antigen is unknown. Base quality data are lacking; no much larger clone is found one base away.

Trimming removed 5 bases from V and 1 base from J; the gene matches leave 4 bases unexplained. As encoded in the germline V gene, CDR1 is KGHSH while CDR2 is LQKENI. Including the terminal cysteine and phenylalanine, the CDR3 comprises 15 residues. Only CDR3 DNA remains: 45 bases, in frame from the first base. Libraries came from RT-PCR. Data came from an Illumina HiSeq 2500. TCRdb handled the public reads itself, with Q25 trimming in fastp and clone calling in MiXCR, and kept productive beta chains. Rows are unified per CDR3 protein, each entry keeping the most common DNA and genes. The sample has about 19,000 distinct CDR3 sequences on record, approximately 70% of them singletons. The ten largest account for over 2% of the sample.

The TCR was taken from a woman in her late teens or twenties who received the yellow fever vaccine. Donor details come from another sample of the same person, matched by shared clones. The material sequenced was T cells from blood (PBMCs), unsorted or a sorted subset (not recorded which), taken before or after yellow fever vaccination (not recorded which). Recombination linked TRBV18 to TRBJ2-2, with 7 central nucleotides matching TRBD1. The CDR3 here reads CASSIRQGNTGELFF. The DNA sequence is TGTGCCAGCTCAATACGACAGGGGAACACCGGGGAGCTGTTTTTT.